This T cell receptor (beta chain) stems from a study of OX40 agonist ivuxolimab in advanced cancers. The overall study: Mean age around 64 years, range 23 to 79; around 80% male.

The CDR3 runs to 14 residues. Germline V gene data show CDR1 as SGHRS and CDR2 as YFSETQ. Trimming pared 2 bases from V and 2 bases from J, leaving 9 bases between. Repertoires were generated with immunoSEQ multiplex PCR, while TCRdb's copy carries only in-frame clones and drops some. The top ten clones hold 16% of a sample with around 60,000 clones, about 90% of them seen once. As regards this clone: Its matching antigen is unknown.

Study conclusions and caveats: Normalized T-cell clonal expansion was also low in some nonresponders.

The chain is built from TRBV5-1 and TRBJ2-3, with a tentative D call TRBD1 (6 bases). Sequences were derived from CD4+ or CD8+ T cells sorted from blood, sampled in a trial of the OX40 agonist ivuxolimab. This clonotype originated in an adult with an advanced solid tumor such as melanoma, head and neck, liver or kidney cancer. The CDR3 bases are TGCGCCAGCAGCTTACAGGGCCACACAGATACGCAGTATTTT. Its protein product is CASSLQGHTDTQYF.